The 29 T cell receptor beta chains below come from one sample, sequenced in a study of blood T cell repertoires in COVID-19. Measured with immunoSEQ multiplex PCR; TCRdb has only the in-frame clones, and not every one. The sample contains about 270,000 clones, around nine tenths of which appear only once. The sample comprised PBMCs or T cells enriched from blood (not recorded which). These receptors were obtained from a woman aged 18-30 years who had recovered from COVID-19.

The rearrangement joins TRBV4-1 to TRBJ1-3; perhaps TRBD1 as D (5 bases). The ends were cut back, 1 base at V and 2 bases at J, with 12 bases in the middle. CDR3 length: 16 amino acids. Germline V gene sequence: CDR1 MGHRA, CDR2 YSYEKL. DNA for the CDR3: TGCGCCAGCAGCCAAGTTTTAGGGGCTCCTGGAAACACCATATATTTT. This codes for CASSQVLGAPGNTIYF.

V usage is TRBV10-3 and J usage is TRBJ2-1, with D maybe TRBD2 (6 bases). The CDR3 sequence is 14 residues long. Germline V gene data show CDR1 as ENHRY and CDR2 as SYGVKD. Trimming removed 3 bases at V and 6 bases at J, with 12 bases between. In nucleotides, the CDR3 is TGTGCCATCAGTGAACTTGAGCGGGTCAATGAGCAGTTCTTC. This encodes CAISELERVNEQFF.

This clone turned up a few times. The V gene is TRBV2, the J gene TRBJ2-2; 7 bases are a match to TRBD2. The germline V gene encodes CDR1 SNHLY and CDR2 FYNNEI. V was clipped by 4 bases and J by 6 bases; unmatched bases: 8. The CDR3 has 15 amino acids. The CDR3 is CASSARTGGSGELFF. DNA for the CDR3: TGTGCCAGCAGTGCCCGGACGGGAGGTTCCGGGGAGCTGTTTTTT.

V usage is TRBV28 and J usage is TRBJ2-5, with 7 bases identical to TRBD2. Per the germline V gene, CDR1 is MDHEN and CDR2 is SYDVKM. This CDR3 has 16 amino acids. After removal of 5 bases from V and 5 bases from J, the junction contained 14 bases not matched to a gene. The CDR3: CASSTGKAGPRETQYF. As DNA, the CDR3 is TGTGCCAGCAGTACGGGGAAAGCGGGGCCCCGGGAGACCCAGTACTTC.

This rearrangement joins TRBV9 to TRBJ1-6; unclear D gene. The CDR3 extends over 16 amino acids. Deletions cut 4 bases from V and 4 bases from J, with 15 bases between. The germline gives CDR1 SGDLS, CDR2 YYNGEE. The CDR3 DNA is TGTGCCAGCAGCTCCCCCGGTGAAGAGTATAATTCACCCCTCCACTTT. Translating it yields CASSSPGEEYNSPLHF.

The J gene is TRBJ2-2, the V gene TRBV15; 7 nucleotides line up with TRBD1. Germline assignment: CDR1 LNHNV and CDR2 YYDKDF (reference sequence). Losses at the gene ends were 6 bases for V and 9 bases for J; bases not matched to a gene: 4. The CDR3 length is 12 residues. CDR3 DNA: TGTGCCACCAGAATGACAGGGAGGGAGCTGTTTTTT. This sequence encodes CATRMTGRELFF. Supplemented by reference TRBV15 and TRBJ2-2, the full variable domain reads DAMVIQNPRYQVTQFGKPVTLSCSQTLNHNVMYWYQQKSSQAPKLLFHYYDKDFNNEADTPDNFQSRRPNTSFCFLDIRSPGLGDTAMYLCATRMTGRELFFGEGSRLTVL.

The rearrangement joins TRBV18 to TRBJ1-4; 7 bases map to TRBD1. The CDR3 totals 15 residues. Germline CDR1 and CDR2: KGHSH and LQKENI. Trimming at V came to 3 bases and at J to 7 bases, leaving 8 bases not matched to a gene. CDR3 DNA: TGTGCCAGCTCACCTAATACAGGGGAATCTGAAAAACTGTTTTTT. This codes for CASSPNTGESEKLFF. Based on the CDR3 plus reference TRBV18 and TRBJ1-4, the full variable domain is NAGVMQNPRHLVRRRGQEARLRCSPMKGHSHVYWYRQLPEEGLKFMVYLQKENIIDESGMPKERFSAEFPKEGPSILRIQQVVRGDSAAYFCASSPNTGESEKLFFGSGTQLSVL.

The chain recombines TRBV6-5 with TRBJ2-5; a weak D match, TRBD2 (6 bases). This CDR3 comprises 16 residues. Looked up from germline, CDR1 is MNHEY and CDR2 is SVGAGI. Between the trimmed V and J ends, which lost 0 bases and 2 bases, there was a span of 13 bases. The CDR3 here is CASSYSGGAFQETQYF. As DNA, the CDR3 is TGTGCCAGCAGTTACTCGGGGGGAGCGTTTCAAGAGACCCAGTACTTC.

The gene calls are TRBV28 and TRBJ2-7; 13 bases agree with TRBD2. In germline, CDR1 is MDHEN, CDR2 SYDVKM. The CDR3 extends over 17 amino acids. Trimming took 5 bases from V and 4 from J; bases not matched to a gene: 11. CDR3 in DNA: TGTGCCAGCAGTCCCACGGGACTAGCGGGACGAAAATACGAGCAGTACTTC. Protein product: CASSPTGLAGRKYEQYF.

The V call is TRBV11-2, the J call TRBJ2-2; 9 bases line up with TRBD2. V trimming: 4 bases; J trimming: 6 bases; junction bases outside the gene matches: 12. There are 17 residues in the CDR3. The germline gives CDR1 SGHAT, CDR2 FQNNGV. CDR3 coding DNA: TGTGCCAGCAGCTCAGAGATAGCGGGAGTAACGTCCGGGGAGCTGTTTTTT. Translated: CASSSEIAGVTSGELFF.

The CDR3: CASSFFAGPGQYEQYF. As DNA, the CDR3 is TGTGCCAGCAGCTTTTTCGCCGGACCGGGACAGTACGAGCAGTACTTC. This chain uses TRBV7-2 with TRBJ2-7; TRBD1 matches 7 bases. Germline CDR1 and CDR2: SGHTA and FQGNSA. The ends lost 3 bases at V and 4 bases at J; junction bases unmatched: 12. The CDR3 loop spans 16 amino acids.

V gene TRBV7-9 combines with J gene TRBJ2-5, with a weak D call TRBD2 (5 bases). Germline lookup yields CDR1 SEHNR and CDR2 FQNEAQ (reference sequence). V was pared by 1 base and J by 3 bases, with 9 bases between. The length of the CDR3 is 14 residues. Here the CDR3 reads CASSLEEEKETQYF. DNA of the CDR3: TGTGCCAGCAGCTTAGAGGAGGAAAAAGAGACCCAGTACTTC.

This chain connects TRBV7-6 to TRBJ1-1, with 8 bases lining up with TRBD1. This CDR3 has 17 amino acids. The ends lost 0 bases at V and 2 bases at J; junction bases unmatched: 8. Germline CDR1 SGHVS, CDR2 FNYEAQ. In nucleotides, the CDR3 is TGTGCCAGCAGCTTAGCGCTAGGGCAGGGGGCAAACACTGAAGCTTTCTTT. Translating it yields CASSLALGQGANTEAFF.

V usage is TRBV29-1 and J usage is TRBJ2-7; 11 bases are a match to TRBD1. The germline V gene has CDR1 SQVTM and CDR2 ANQGSEA. V shed 4 bases, J shed 2 bases, and the junction held 4 bases outside the gene matches. The CDR3 runs to 14 residues. In DNA, the CDR3 is TGCAGCGTTGCCAGGACAGGGGGCACCTACGAGCAGTACTTC. Translated: CSVARTGGTYEQYF.

The chain combines TRBV30 with TRBJ2-6; 9 bases match TRBD1. V lost 0 bases to trimming and J lost 0 bases; unmatched junction nucleotides: 6. Looked up from germline, CDR1 is GTSNPN and CDR2 is SVGIG (reference sequence). The CDR3 consists of 18 residues. The CDR3 reads CAWSVQRTGASGANVLTF. The DNA of the CDR3 is TGTGCCTGGAGTGTGCAAAGGACAGGGGCCTCTGGGGCCAACGTCCTGACTTTC.

In its sample, this clone was seen once. The chain joins TRBV9 to TRBJ1-3; TRBD1 agrees at 8 bases. This CDR3 is 17 amino acids long. The trim removed 4 bases at V and 2 bases at J, leaving 11 bases unmatched. Germline V gene sequence: CDR1 SGDLS, CDR2 YYNGEE. The CDR3 region has the DNA TGTGCCAGCAGCTTACTACCGGGACAGGAGACTGGAAACACCATATATTTT. This gives the protein CASSLLPGQETGNTIYF.

V and J are TRBV2 and TRBJ2-7; D not certain. Germline-derived CDR1 and CDR2 are SNHLY and FYNNEI. There are 13 residues in the CDR3. V dropped 2 bases and J dropped 4 bases, with 9 bases sitting between them. The CDR3 is CASSERRHYEQYF. The CDR3 DNA is TGTGCCAGCAGTGAACGCAGGCATTACGAGCAGTACTTC.

This chain links TRBV6-5 with TRBJ2-7; no clear D gene. The germline V and J ends were trimmed by 7 bases and 1 base, with 5 bases remaining between them. The CDR3 runs 11 residues. Germline assignment: CDR1 MNHEY and CDR2 SVGAGI. This chain's CDR3 is CASTVSYEQYF. As DNA, the CDR3 is TGTGCCAGCACCGTTTCCTACGAGCAGTACTTC.

The chain couples TRBV19 to TRBJ2-1; 8 nucleotides line up with TRBD2. Germline lookup yields CDR1 LNHDA and CDR2 SQIVND (reference sequence). CDR3 length: 15 residues. Unmatched junction bases numbered 11, after V lost 7 bases and J lost 6 bases. The CDR3 DNA reads as TGTGCCAGTACCTCCTTTCTAGCGGGTGGCAATGAGCAGTTCTTC. This sequence encodes CASTSFLAGGNEQFF. The full variable domain, with the rest looked up from reference TRBV19 and TRBJ2-1, is DGGITQSPKYLFRKEGQNVTLSCEQNLNHDAMYWYRQDPGQGLRLIYYSQIVNDFQKGDIAEGYSVSREKKESFPLTVTSAQKNPTAFYLCASTSFLAGGNEQFFGPGTRLTVL.

This chain joins TRBV6-5 and TRBJ1-5, with 11 bases aligning to TRBD1. With 11 bases clipped from V and 4 bases from J, the junction kept 4 bases outside the gene matches. Per germline, CDR1 MNHEY and CDR2 SVGAGI. The CDR3 extends over 13 amino acids. The CDR3: CAGQGAFNQPQHF. The CDR3 coding sequence is TGTGCCGGACAGGGGGCCTTTAATCAGCCCCAGCATTTT.

Notes on this clone: Other DNA sequences in the sample encode the same CDR3. This rearrangement joins TRBV5-1 to TRBJ2-2, with D unclear. The CDR3 runs to 13 residues. V lost 2 bases and J 3 bases, leaving 5 bases between the germline ends. Germline V CDR1 and CDR2: SGHRS, YFSETQ. CDR3 in amino acids: CASSFRDTGELFF. As DNA, the CDR3 is TGCGCCAGCAGCTTCCGAGACACCGGGGAGCTGTTTTTT.

This clone appeared once. This chain links TRBV5-4 with TRBJ2-1; 9 nucleotides agree with TRBD2. In germline, CDR1 is SGHNT, CDR2 YYREEE (reference sequence). J gave up 4 bases and V 3 bases, and 8 bases lay outside the gene matches. The CDR3 is 16 amino acids. The CDR3 spells CASSWDLAGIYNEQFF. The CDR3 bases are TGTGCCAGCAGCTGGGACCTAGCGGGAATTTACAATGAGCAGTTCTTC.

The rearrangement links TRBV7-8 to TRBJ2-2; 15 bases map to TRBD2. V shed 6 bases and J 5 bases; nucleotides not matched to a gene: 7. The CDR3 spans 17 residues. CDR1 is SGHVS and CDR2 is FQNEAQ in the germline V gene. The CDR3 protein is CASRSGLAGGLTGELFF. The CDR3 nucleotides read TGTGCCAGCAGGTCGGGACTAGCGGGAGGATTAACCGGGGAGCTGTTTTTT.

J is TRBJ1-2 and V is TRBV18, with TRBD1 matching over 8 bases. CDR1 and CDR2 from the germline V gene are KGHSH and LQKENI. The V and J ends lost 3 bases and 3 bases, in that order; junction bases with no gene match: 24. This CDR3 spans 21 amino acids. CDR3 region: CASSPRTGHAGSFTIDYGYTF. Written as DNA, the CDR3 is TGTGCCAGCTCACCCCGGACAGGGCATGCGGGTTCCTTCACGATCGACTATGGCTACACCTTC.

This chain uses TRBV27 with TRBJ2-7, with TRBD2 matching over 7 bases. The CDR3 is 17 residues long. Germline V gene data show CDR1 as MNHEY and CDR2 as SMNVEV (reference sequence). Trimming at V came to 5 bases and at J to 6 bases, leaving 19 bases not matched to a gene. The CDR3 sequence is CASSRPTRVGLRSEQYF. The CDR3, as DNA: TGTGCCAGCAGTCGGCCTACACGGGTGGGACTAAGATCCGAGCAGTACTTC.

This sequence joins TRBV11-3 and TRBJ2-7, with 7 bases that match TRBD2. This CDR3 contains 14 residues. Germline trimming cut 5 bases from V and 0 bases from J; bases unmatched to any gene: 4. Germline V gene data show CDR1 as SGHNT and CDR2 as YENEEA. The CDR3 DNA is TGTGCCAGCAGCCCCGGGGGGAGCTCCTACGAGCAGTACTTC. Translating it yields CASSPGGSSYEQYF.

The V call is TRBV30, the J call TRBJ1-6, with 7 positions matching TRBD1. The germline V gene encodes CDR1 GTSNPN and CDR2 SVGIG (reference sequence). The V segment lost 3 bases and the J segment 9 bases; nucleotides outside the gene matches: 11. CDR3 length: 15 residues. The CDR3 loop reads CAWSTTTGRGSPLHF. DNA of the CDR3: TGTGCCTGGAGCACTACGACAGGGCGGGGTTCACCCCTCCACTTT.

This clone was seen only a few times. The CDR3 is CASRADRAGNTIYF. DNA for the CDR3: TGTGCCAGCAGGGCTGACAGGGCTGGAAACACCATATATTTT. The gene calls are TRBV2 and TRBJ1-3; 7 bases map to TRBD1. The germline V gene has CDR1 SNHLY and CDR2 FYNNEI. This CDR3 spans 14 amino acids. V dropped 6 bases and J dropped 2; count of bases not matched to a gene: 4. Full variable domain (outside the CDR3, taken from reference TRBV2 and TRBJ1-3): EPEVTQTPSHQVTQMGQEVILRCVPISNHLYFYWYRQILGQKVEFLVSFYNNEISEKSEIFDDQFSVERPDGSNFTLKIRSTKLEDSAMYFCASRADRAGNTIYFGEGSWLTVV.

This clone was observed many times. The V and J genes are TRBV5-1 and TRBJ1-5; 7 nucleotides line up with TRBD1. The CDR3 is 15 residues long. V was pared by 0 bases and J by 2 bases, with 2 bases of the junction left unmatched. The germline CDR1 and CDR2 sequences are SGHRS and YFSETQ. The CDR3 loop is CASSLEGTGNQPQHF. In DNA, the CDR3 is TGCGCCAGCAGCTTGGAAGGGACAGGCAATCAGCCCCAGCATTTT.